The sequence of this TCR beta chain was determined in a study of blood T cell repertoires in COVID-19. Concerning this clone itself: Other DNA sequences in the same sample also yield this CDR3.

V shed 1 base and J shed 4 bases, with 7 bases lying between them. The CDR3 has 13 amino acids. Original processing methods: Nucleated cell counts were estimated from reference gene primer amplification. Assay: immunoSEQ multiplex PCR; the TCRdb copy retains only in-frame clones and omits some. Clone size and the V and J calls come from that table; the DNA yielded D and trimming. Of 250,000 to 300,000 clones listed, around 91% are singletons. Material for sequencing was peripheral blood. This chain joins TRBV12-3 or TRBV12-4 and TRBJ1-2, with D tentatively TRBD1 (5 bases). The TCR originated in an older woman with acute or convalescent COVID-19. The CDR3 is CASSLGRAYGYTF. The CDR3 DNA reads TGTGCCAGCAGTTTAGGCAGGGCCTATGGCTACACCTTC.